The 4 T cell receptor beta chains in this list originate from one sample, sequenced in a study of blood T cell repertoires in COVID-19. Some clones are missing from TCRdb's copy, which holds only in-frame ones; the method was immunoSEQ multiplex PCR. The data show about 140,000 clones, with about 86% seen just once and 4% to 4.5% held by the top ten. Sequencing was done on a sample of peripheral blood. The receptors derive from a woman in her 40s with acute or convalescent COVID-19.

The V and J genes are TRBV13 and TRBJ1-2, with TRBD1 as a possible D gene (5 bases). The CDR3 runs to 13 residues. Trimming cost V 3 bases and J 8 bases, with 13 bases left between them. From germline, CDR1 is PRHDT and CDR2 FYEKMQ (reference sequence). In DNA form, the CDR3 reads TGTGCCAGCAGCTTTTTGCAGGGAGGGGGCTACACCTTC. This gives the protein CASSFLQGGGYTF. The variable domain in full, completed from reference TRBV13 and TRBJ1-2, reads AAGVIQSPRHLIKEKRETATLKCYPIPRHDTVYWYQQGPGQDPQFLISFYEKMQSDKGSIPDRFSAQQFSDYHSELNMSSLELGDSALYFCASSFLQGGGYTFGSGTRLTVV.

This chain joins TRBV28 and TRBJ1-1, with D perhaps matching TRBD1 (5 bases). Germline lookup yields CDR1 MDHEN and CDR2 SYDVKM. Deletions cut 2 bases from V and 3 bases from J, with 16 bases between. There are 16 residues in the CDR3. The CDR3 nucleotides are TGTGCCAGCAGTTTAAAGGTTGGGCAGGGTGACACTGAAGCTTTCTTT. Protein sequence: CASSLKVGQGDTEAFF.

The chain uses TRBV9 and TRBJ1-1; TRBD1 agrees at 8 bases. Germline CDR1 SGDLS, CDR2 YYNGEE. This CDR3 has 14 residues. Trimming took 4 bases from V and 8 from J; bases not matched to a gene: 10. Here the CDR3 reads CASSKGQDNEEAFF. CDR3 bases: TGTGCCAGCAGCAAGGGACAGGACAACGAAGAAGCTTTCTTT.

The chain uses TRBV28 and TRBJ1-2; 8 bases map to TRBD1. CDR1 is MDHEN, CDR2 SYDVKM, per germline. The CDR3 consists of 16 residues. V lost 5 bases to trimming and J lost 2 bases; unmatched junction nucleotides: 10. The CDR3 DNA reads TGTGCCAGCAGTGGCCGTACACAGGGGGGAAACTATGGCTACACCTTC. Translated, it gives CASSGRTQGGNYGYTF.